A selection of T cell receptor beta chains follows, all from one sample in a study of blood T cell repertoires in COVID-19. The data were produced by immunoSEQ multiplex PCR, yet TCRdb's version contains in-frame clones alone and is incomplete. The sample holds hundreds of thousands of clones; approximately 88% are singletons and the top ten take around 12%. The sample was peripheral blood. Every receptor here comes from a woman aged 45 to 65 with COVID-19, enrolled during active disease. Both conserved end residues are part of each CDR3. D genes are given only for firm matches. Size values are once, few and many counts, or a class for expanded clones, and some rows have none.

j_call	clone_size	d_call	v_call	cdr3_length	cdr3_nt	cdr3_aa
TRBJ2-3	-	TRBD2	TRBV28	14	TGTGCCAGCAGTTTAATGGGGGGGACAGATACGCAGTATTTT	CASSLMGGTDTQYF
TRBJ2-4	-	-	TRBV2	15	TGTGCCAGCAGTGAAGGACCCTTAGCCACGTACATTCAGTACTTC	CASSEGPLATYIQYF
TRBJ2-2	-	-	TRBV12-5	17	TGTGCTAGTGGTTTGGTAGTGGTAGCGGACGACACCGGGGAGCTGTTTTTT	CASGLVVVADDTGELFF
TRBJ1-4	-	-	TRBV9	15	TGTGCCAGCAGCCCTCAGGTTGGCGATGAGGAAAAACTGTTTTTT	CASSPQVGDEEKLFF
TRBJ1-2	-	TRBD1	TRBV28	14	TGTGCCAGCAGCTCTGGACAGGCTAACTATGGCTACACCTTC	CASSSGQANYGYTF
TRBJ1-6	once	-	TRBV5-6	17	TGTGCCAGCAGCTTGGGAGACAAGAGCTCCTATAATTCACCCCTCCACTTT	CASSLGDKSSYNSPLHF
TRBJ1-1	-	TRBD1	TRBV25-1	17	TGTGCCAGCAGCGTCGAGAGGGGGCCAGGCGGGAACACTGAAGCTTTCTTT	CASSVERGPGGNTEAFF
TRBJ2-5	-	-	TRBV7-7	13	TGTGCCAGCAGCACAGGTGCCCAAGAGACCCAGTACTTC	CASSTGAQETQYF
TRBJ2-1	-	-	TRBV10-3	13	TGTGCCACTCAGGGCCTCTCCTACAATGAGCAGTTCTTC	CATQGLSYNEQFF
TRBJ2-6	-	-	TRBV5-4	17	TGTGCCAGCAGCCCCGCGAGTAGCCGGGCTGGGGCCAACGTCCTGACTTTC	CASSPASSRAGANVLTF
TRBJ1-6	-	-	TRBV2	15	TGTGCCCTAGGGCAGGGAGGGGTTTATAATTCACCCCTCCACTTT	CALGQGGVYNSPLHF
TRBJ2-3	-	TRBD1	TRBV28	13	TGTGCCAGCAGGACAGGGGGAGGAGATACGCAGTATTTT	CASRTGGGDTQYF
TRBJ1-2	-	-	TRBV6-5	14	TGTGCCAGCAGTTACTCGTTAGGGGCGGGAGGCTACACCTTC	CASSYSLGAGGYTF
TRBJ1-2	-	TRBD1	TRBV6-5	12	TGTGCCAGCCGGACAGGAGACTATGGCTACACCTTC	CASRTGDYGYTF
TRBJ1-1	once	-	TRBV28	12	TGTGCCAGCAGTTTGACGGACGGGAAAGCTTTCTTT	CASSLTDGKAFF
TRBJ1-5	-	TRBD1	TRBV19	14	TGTGCCAGTAGTATCGGGACAGACAATCAGCCCCAGCATTTT	CASSIGTDNQPQHF